This T cell receptor beta chain originates from a study of blood T cell repertoires in COVID-19. Trimming at V came to 4 bases and at J to 9 bases, leaving 18 bases not matched to a gene. CDR1 and CDR2 from the germline V gene are ENHRY and SYGVKD. This CDR3 has 17 residues. In the authors' methods: Estimated nucleated cell counts came from reference gene primer amplification. TCRdb's copy holds only in-frame clones and misses some; the assay was immunoSEQ multiplex PCR. The DNA gave D and trimming, while V, J and clone size come from that table. Of roughly 250,000 clones listed, approximately 91% were seen once; the top ten hold 2% to 2.5%.

Input material: peripheral blood. This receptor was taken from a woman in her 40s who had recovered from COVID-19. This sequence joins TRBV10-3 and TRBJ1-2; 9 bases agree with TRBD1. The CDR3 sequence: CAISAPPPRDRVVRYTF. CDR3 bases: TGTGCCATCAGTGCACCTCCGCCCCGGGACAGGGTGGTTCGCTACACCTTC.